The rows below give T cell receptor beta chains drawn from one sample of a study of shared clonotypes between healthy human individuals. TCRdb's copy holds only in-frame clones and misses some; the assay was immunoSEQ multiplex PCR. This table holds about 980,000 clones, approximately 80% found once. The sequenced material came from memory CD4+ T cells sorted from blood. The source of these receptors is a man aged 18 to 35 in good health. Each CDR3 is given with its conserved first and last residue. Fields, in order: clone size, V gene, J gene, D gene, CDR3 DNA, CDR3 protein. A D gene is named only where the DNA matches it firmly. Clone size is given for some rows only: seen once, a few or many times, or a class if the clone is expanded.

abundance: .; v_gene: TRBV7-2; j_gene: TRBJ2-5; d_gene: TRBD1; CDR3nt: TGTGCCAGCAGCTCCGGGACAGGGGGGACCCAGTACTTC; CDR3aa: CASSSGTGGTQYF
abundance: .; v_gene: TRBV19; j_gene: TRBJ1-1; d_gene: .; CDR3nt: TGTGCCAGTAGTGCGGCCCAGGGTCGACGAGCTGAAGCTTTCTTT; CDR3aa: CASSAAQGRRAEAFF
abundance: .; v_gene: TRBV5-1; j_gene: TRBJ2-7; d_gene: TRBD1; CDR3nt: TGCGCCAGCAGCTTGGAGGGGGGACAGGTCGACGAGCAGTACTTC; CDR3aa: CASSLEGGQVDEQYF
abundance: .; v_gene: TRBV19; j_gene: TRBJ1-5; d_gene: .; CDR3nt: TGTGCCAGTAGTATGCGGGTACAGGGATGGGTCAATCAGCCCCAGCATTTT; CDR3aa: CASSMRVQGWVNQPQHF
abundance: .; v_gene: TRBV19; j_gene: TRBJ2-2; d_gene: .; CDR3nt: TGTGCCACTAAACAGGCTGGGCGTCTCGGGGAGCTGTTTTTT; CDR3aa: CATKQAGRLGELFF
abundance: .; v_gene: TRBV2; j_gene: TRBJ1-4; d_gene: .; CDR3nt: TGTGCCAGCAGTGAAGGGTCAACTAATGAAAAACTGTTTTTT; CDR3aa: CASSEGSTNEKLFF
abundance: .; v_gene: TRBV5-1; j_gene: TRBJ2-1; d_gene: TRBD2; CDR3nt: TGCGCCAGCAGCTTGGGCGTAGCGGGGGTCCTCAATGAGCAGTTCTTC; CDR3aa: CASSLGVAGVLNEQFF
abundance: .; v_gene: TRBV11-2; j_gene: TRBJ2-5; d_gene: TRBD1; CDR3nt: TGTGCCAGCAGCTTAAACAGGGGGCTTGGAGAGACCCAGTACTTC; CDR3aa: CASSLNRGLGETQYF
abundance: many; v_gene: TRBV9; j_gene: TRBJ2-1; d_gene: TRBD2; CDR3nt: TGTGCCAGCAGCCCCAGCGGGGCAAACAATGAGCAGTTCTTC; CDR3aa: CASSPSGANNEQFF
abundance: .; v_gene: TRBV2; j_gene: TRBJ1-2; d_gene: TRBD1; CDR3nt: TGTGCCAGCAGTGAAGATAGAACAGGGGGCGCGGGCTACACCTTC; CDR3aa: CASSEDRTGGAGYTF
abundance: .; v_gene: TRBV29-1; j_gene: TRBJ1-1; d_gene: .; CDR3nt: TGCAGCGTCGAATCACAGGGTTCAAGGAACACTGAAGCTTTCTTT; CDR3aa: CSVESQGSRNTEAFF
abundance: .; v_gene: TRBV30; j_gene: TRBJ1-6; d_gene: .; CDR3nt: TGTGCCTGGAGTGTCCCCAAGAGTAATTCACCCCTCCACTTT; CDR3aa: CAWSVPKSNSPLHF
abundance: .; v_gene: TRBV2; j_gene: TRBJ2-3; d_gene: .; CDR3nt: TGTGCCAGCAGTGAAGGGCAGGGAAATACGCAGTATTTT; CDR3aa: CASSEGQGNTQYF
abundance: .; v_gene: TRBV9; j_gene: TRBJ2-7; d_gene: TRBD1; CDR3nt: TGTGCCAGCAGCGTAGAGGACAGGAGCTCCTACGAGCAGTACTTC; CDR3aa: CASSVEDRSSYEQYF
abundance: .; v_gene: TRBV7-2; j_gene: TRBJ1-6; d_gene: TRBD1; CDR3nt: TGTGCCAGCAGCCACCCGGGACAGATTAATTCACCCCTCCACTTT; CDR3aa: CASSHPGQINSPLHF
abundance: .; v_gene: TRBV30; j_gene: TRBJ2-3; d_gene: TRBD2; CDR3nt: TGTGCCTGGAGTCCGGGACTAGCGCACACAGATACGCAGTATTTT; CDR3aa: CAWSPGLAHTDTQYF
abundance: .; v_gene: TRBV11-2; j_gene: TRBJ2-2; d_gene: TRBD2; CDR3nt: TGTGCCAGCAGCTTTACCCGGGGTAGCGGGAGGTTCGGGGAGCTGTTTTTT; CDR3aa: CASSFTRGSGRFGELFF
abundance: few; v_gene: TRBV27; j_gene: TRBJ1-3; d_gene: .; CDR3nt: TGTGCCAGCAGTTTATCCGGGAATACTGGAAACACCATATATTTT; CDR3aa: CASSLSGNTGNTIYF
abundance: .; v_gene: TRBV19; j_gene: TRBJ2-1; d_gene: TRBD1; CDR3nt: TGTGCCAGTAGTCCCAGGGGGTACAATGAGCAGTTCTTC; CDR3aa: CASSPRGYNEQFF
abundance: many; v_gene: TRBV21-1; j_gene: TRBJ2-1; d_gene: .; CDR3nt: TGTGCCAGCAACCCGGACAGGGGTAACGTAGATGAGCAGTTCTTC; CDR3aa: CASNPDRGNVDEQFF
abundance: .; v_gene: TRBV5-4; j_gene: TRBJ2-7; d_gene: .; CDR3nt: TGTGCCAGCAGCTTGTACGGGCCCTCCTACGAGCAGTACTTC; CDR3aa: CASSLYGPSYEQYF
abundance: .; v_gene: TRBV19; j_gene: TRBJ1-5; d_gene: .; CDR3nt: TGTGCCAGCACAGGGCAGAATCAGCCCCAGCATTTT; CDR3aa: CASTGQNQPQHF
abundance: .; v_gene: TRBV28; j_gene: TRBJ1-5; d_gene: TRBD1; CDR3nt: TGTGCCAGCAACGAGGGACAGGGAAAAAATCAGCCCCAGCATTTT; CDR3aa: CASNEGQGKNQPQHF
abundance: .; v_gene: TRBV6-5; j_gene: TRBJ1-5; d_gene: TRBD1; CDR3nt: TGTGCCAGCAGTCGACAGGGAAGCAATCAGCCCCAGCATTTT; CDR3aa: CASSRQGSNQPQHF
abundance: once; v_gene: TRBV5-1; j_gene: TRBJ1-2; d_gene: .; CDR3nt: TGCGCCAGCAGCTCGGGGACGGACTATGGCTACACCTTC; CDR3aa: CASSSGTDYGYTF
abundance: .; v_gene: TRBV5-6; j_gene: TRBJ1-1; d_gene: TRBD1; CDR3nt: TGTGCCAGCACCCTCGGACTAGACAGGGAGAACACTGAAGCTTTCTTT; CDR3aa: CASTLGLDRENTEAFF
abundance: .; v_gene: TRBV5-1; j_gene: TRBJ2-4; d_gene: .; CDR3nt: TGCGCCAGCAGCCAAAGCACAGGGTACCAAAACATTCAGTACTTC; CDR3aa: CASSQSTGYQNIQYF
abundance: .; v_gene: TRBV5-6; j_gene: TRBJ1-3; d_gene: .; CDR3nt: TGTGCCAGCAGCTTATTCACGAGCTCTGGAAACACCATATATTTT; CDR3aa: CASSLFTSSGNTIYF
abundance: many; v_gene: TRBV7-2; j_gene: TRBJ1-2; d_gene: .; CDR3nt: TGTGCCAGCAGCCGGGAGAGGGATGGCTACACCTTC; CDR3aa: CASSRERDGYTF
abundance: .; v_gene: TRBV2; j_gene: TRBJ1-6; d_gene: .; CDR3nt: TGTGCCAGCAGGGGGGGGACGGCCTCTAATTCACCCCTCCACTTT; CDR3aa: CASRGGTASNSPLHF
abundance: few; v_gene: TRBV5-1; j_gene: TRBJ1-1; d_gene: .; CDR3nt: TGCGCCAGCAGCTTGGAAGGGGGCACTGAAGCTTTCTTT; CDR3aa: CASSLEGGTEAFF
abundance: .; v_gene: TRBV6-5; j_gene: TRBJ2-7; d_gene: .; CDR3nt: TGTGCCAGCAGTTACTCCCGGACAGGGAGGGGGTACGAGCAGTACTTC; CDR3aa: CASSYSRTGRGYEQYF
abundance: .; v_gene: TRBV7-2; j_gene: TRBJ2-7; d_gene: .; CDR3nt: TGTGCCAGCAGCCTCGGGCGTCAATCCTACGAGCAGTACTTC; CDR3aa: CASSLGRQSYEQYF
abundance: .; v_gene: TRBV6-5; j_gene: TRBJ2-5; d_gene: .; CDR3nt: TGTGCCAGCAATGACCCGTTAGAGACCCAGTACTTC; CDR3aa: CASNDPLETQYF
abundance: few; v_gene: TRBV21-1; j_gene: TRBJ2-4; d_gene: .; CDR3nt: TGTGCCAGCAGCAGCCTTAAGTGGAGAGCCAAAAACATTCAGTACTTC; CDR3aa: CASSSLKWRAKNIQYF
abundance: .; v_gene: TRBV15; j_gene: TRBJ2-5; d_gene: .; CDR3nt: TGTGCCACCAGCAGAGATAACGGGGCCCAAGAGACCCAGTACTTC; CDR3aa: CATSRDNGAQETQYF
abundance: .; v_gene: TRBV4-1; j_gene: TRBJ1-1; d_gene: .; CDR3nt: TGCGCCAGCAGCCACGTTGTTACAGGGAAAACTGAAGCTTTCTTT; CDR3aa: CASSHVVTGKTEAFF
abundance: .; v_gene: TRBV5-4; j_gene: TRBJ2-7; d_gene: .; CDR3nt: TGTGCCAGCAGCTTGGTTGGGCCCCTCTCCTACGAGCAGTACTTC; CDR3aa: CASSLVGPLSYEQYF
abundance: .; v_gene: TRBV6-5; j_gene: TRBJ1-1; d_gene: .; CDR3nt: TGTGCCAGCAGGAGGACACAGAACACTGAAGCTTTCTTT; CDR3aa: CASRRTQNTEAFF
abundance: few; v_gene: TRBV28; j_gene: TRBJ1-2; d_gene: TRBD1; CDR3nt: TGTGCCAGCAGCCGCGACAGGGCGCAAGGCTACACCTTC; CDR3aa: CASSRDRAQGYTF
abundance: .; v_gene: TRBV13; j_gene: TRBJ2-7; d_gene: TRBD1; CDR3nt: TGTGCCAGCAGGCCAGGACAGGGGGCCTACGAGCAGTACTTC; CDR3aa: CASRPGQGAYEQYF
abundance: .; v_gene: TRBV19; j_gene: TRBJ1-6; d_gene: .; CDR3nt: TGTGCCAGTAGTATACCCCCGACATCAAGCAACTCACCCCTCCACTTT; CDR3aa: CASSIPPTSSNSPLHF
abundance: .; v_gene: TRBV21-1; j_gene: TRBJ2-5; d_gene: .; CDR3nt: TGTGCCAGCACCCCCAAAGAGACCCAGTACTTC; CDR3aa: CASTPKETQYF
abundance: few; v_gene: TRBV7-2; j_gene: TRBJ1-2; d_gene: .; CDR3nt: TGTGCCAGCAGTGAAAACAGCCGTTATGGCTACACCTTC; CDR3aa: CASSENSRYGYTF
abundance: many; v_gene: TRBV27; j_gene: TRBJ1-2; d_gene: .; CDR3nt: TGTGCCAGCAGTTTATCTTGGACGGGGAACTATGGCTACACCTTC; CDR3aa: CASSLSWTGNYGYTF
abundance: .; v_gene: TRBV6-6; j_gene: TRBJ2-7; d_gene: TRBD1; CDR3nt: TGTGCCAGCAGTTACACAGGACAGGTCTCCTACGAGCAGTACTTC; CDR3aa: CASSYTGQVSYEQYF
abundance: .; v_gene: TRBV18; j_gene: TRBJ2-7; d_gene: .; CDR3nt: TGTGCCAGCTCCCCCAGGGGAGGGTACGAGCAGTACTTC; CDR3aa: CASSPRGGYEQYF
abundance: few; v_gene: TRBV5-8; j_gene: TRBJ1-1; d_gene: TRBD1; CDR3nt: TGTGCCAGCGGGGACAGGGTGGTGAGCGTCTCTAGAGCTGAAGCTTTCTTT; CDR3aa: CASGDRVVSVSRAEAFF
abundance: .; v_gene: TRBV7-2; j_gene: TRBJ2-4; d_gene: TRBD1; CDR3nt: TGTGCCAGCAGCTTAGCTAGAGGGGGCGTCAAAAACATTCAGTACTTC; CDR3aa: CASSLARGGVKNIQYF
abundance: .; v_gene: TRBV15; j_gene: TRBJ2-1; d_gene: .; CDR3nt: TGTGCCACCAGAAGAGAACAGGGCTCCTACAATGAGCAGTTCTTC; CDR3aa: CATRREQGSYNEQFF
abundance: .; v_gene: TRBV5-1; j_gene: TRBJ2-1; d_gene: TRBD2; CDR3nt: TGCGCCAGCAGCCTAGCGGGAGCGTTGAATGAGCAGTTCTTC; CDR3aa: CASSLAGALNEQFF
abundance: .; v_gene: TRBV7-9; j_gene: TRBJ1-1; d_gene: TRBD1; CDR3nt: TGTGCCAGCAGCTTATTTTCCACAGGGGACACTGAAGCTTTCTTT; CDR3aa: CASSLFSTGDTEAFF